This paragraph reports one TCR beta chain. The antigen it binds to is not known. No base quality information exists; no much larger clone differs at one position. These data are taken from a study of siplizumab effects on memory and regulatory T cells (dated by TCRdb to about 2019). Study-wide context: The effect of the anti-CD2 antibody siplizumab on alloreactive T-cell subsets was examined in allogeneic mixed lymphocyte reactions constructed from human PBMCs.

The CDR3 starts with the cysteine, ends with the phenylalanine, and has 11 residues. Only the CDR3 DNA is retained, 33 bases long and in frame from the first base. V is cut by 5 bases and J by 11 bases, and the space between the germline ends is 12 bases. The germline V gene yields SGHNT for CDR1 and YENEEA for CDR2. Library creation used the immunoSEQ multiplex PCR assay. About 9.1 x 10^4 TCR templates per sample were assayed on the deep sequencing platform. Genomic DNA extracted from sorted T cells was used for TCRbeta CDR3 sequencing. As for the authors' bioinformatics: The R programming language was used for clonal analysis of TCRbeta CDR3 data. Unstimulated samples were compared with post-reaction CFSE-low samples to define alloreactive CD4+ and CD8+ clones. Regulatory or non-regulatory origin was assigned to alloreactive CD4+ clones by matching of sequences to sorted unstimulated Treg and non-Treg repertoires. TCRdb carries this immuneACCESS record with in-frame sequences only. Its versions omit some clonotypes, under half of them owing to an unresolved V gene in the studies checked, with the rest unexplained. The V and J calls and clone size come from that table; D and trimming were worked out from the DNA. This sample is represented by over 100,000 clones; over 85% of them were singletons. The leading ten clones occupy 0.62% of the sample.

TCRbeta CDR3 sequencing was performed on sorted unstimulated T cells and on proliferating T cells recovered from mixed lymphocyte reactions. Fresh whole blood from approximately ten HLA-typed healthy donors was used to isolate PBMCs. Unstimulated CD4+ regulatory T cells were FACS-sorted to map the origin of alloreactive clones. Overall study outcomes, separate from this receptor: Siplizumab significantly lowered the cumulative frequency of alloreactive sequences that could be traced to unstimulated CD4+ memory T cells. Because sequences below about 10^-5 frequency were poorly captured, only a minor fraction of alloreactive clones could be mapped to unstimulated subsets. A naive or memory phenotype could not be assigned to roughly 80-97% of proliferating CD4+ or CD8+ clones. Whether proliferating Tregs from siplizumab cultures actually had suppressive function was not functionally confirmed. Among mappable alloreactive CD4+ clones, an average Treg-derived fraction of about 70% was observed with siplizumab, compared with 25% to 30% in control reactions. Unstimulated naive T cells appeared to be more diverse than memory T cells, and naive cells seemed to make a substantial contribution to the alloresponse.

In this chain, TRBV11-3 is recombined with TRBJ2-5, with TRBD2 perhaps the D gene, on 6 matching bases. Material: Tregs sorted from blood. The sequence was collected from a human donor in good health. This receptor carries the CDR3 CASSASGPQYF. The nucleotide sequence reads as follows: TGTGCCAGCAGCGCGAGCGGGCCGCAGTACTTC.